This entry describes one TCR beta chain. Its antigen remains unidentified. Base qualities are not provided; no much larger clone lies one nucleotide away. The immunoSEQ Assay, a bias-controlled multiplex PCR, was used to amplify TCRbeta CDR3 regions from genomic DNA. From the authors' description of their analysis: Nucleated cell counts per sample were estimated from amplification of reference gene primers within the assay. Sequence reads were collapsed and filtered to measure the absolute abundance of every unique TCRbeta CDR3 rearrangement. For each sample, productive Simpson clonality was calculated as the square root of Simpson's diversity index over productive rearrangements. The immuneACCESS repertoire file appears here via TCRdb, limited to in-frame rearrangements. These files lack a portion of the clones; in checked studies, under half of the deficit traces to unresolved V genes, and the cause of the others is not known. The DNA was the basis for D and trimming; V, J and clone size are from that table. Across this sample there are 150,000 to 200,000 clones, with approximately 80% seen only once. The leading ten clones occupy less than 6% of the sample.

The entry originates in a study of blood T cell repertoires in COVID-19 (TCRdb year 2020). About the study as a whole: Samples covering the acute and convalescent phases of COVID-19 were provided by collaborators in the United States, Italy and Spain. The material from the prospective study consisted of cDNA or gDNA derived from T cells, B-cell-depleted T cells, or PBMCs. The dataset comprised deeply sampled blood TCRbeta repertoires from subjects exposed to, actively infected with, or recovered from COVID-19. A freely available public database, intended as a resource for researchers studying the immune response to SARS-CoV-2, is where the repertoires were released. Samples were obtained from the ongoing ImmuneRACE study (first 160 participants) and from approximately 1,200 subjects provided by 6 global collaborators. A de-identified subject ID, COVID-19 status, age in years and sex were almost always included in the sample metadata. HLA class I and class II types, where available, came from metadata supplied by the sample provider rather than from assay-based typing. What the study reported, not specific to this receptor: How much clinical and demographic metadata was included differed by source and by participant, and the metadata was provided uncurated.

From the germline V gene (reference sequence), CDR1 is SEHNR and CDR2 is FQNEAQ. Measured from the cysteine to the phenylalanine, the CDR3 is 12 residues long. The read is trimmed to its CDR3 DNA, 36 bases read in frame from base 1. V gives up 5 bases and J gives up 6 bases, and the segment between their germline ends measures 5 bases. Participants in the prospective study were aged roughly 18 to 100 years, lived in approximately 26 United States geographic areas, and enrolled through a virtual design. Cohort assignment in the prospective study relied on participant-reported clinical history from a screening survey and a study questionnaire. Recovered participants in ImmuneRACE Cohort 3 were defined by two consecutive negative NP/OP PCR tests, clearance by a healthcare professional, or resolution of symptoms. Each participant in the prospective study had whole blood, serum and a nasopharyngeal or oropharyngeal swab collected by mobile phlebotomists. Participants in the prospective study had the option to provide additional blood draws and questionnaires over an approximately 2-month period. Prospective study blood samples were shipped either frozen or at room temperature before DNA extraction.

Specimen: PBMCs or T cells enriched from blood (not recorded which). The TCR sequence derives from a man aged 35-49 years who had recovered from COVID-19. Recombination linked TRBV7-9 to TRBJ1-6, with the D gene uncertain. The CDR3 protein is CASSLSNSPLHF. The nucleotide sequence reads TGTGCCAGCAGCCTCTCTAATTCACCCCTCCACTTT.